The clone carrying this T cell receptor beta chain was counted between two and nine times. Its antigen remains unidentified. This entry comes from a study of naive and memory T cell subsets. Findings and caveats of the study: Expression changes during T cell differentiation may affect RNA-based TCR counts. A few larger clonotypes appeared in naive repertoires, especially CD8, possibly memory cells re-expressing CD45RA. Over 90% of naive TCR sequences appeared only once after error correction, unlike memory subsets.

Two oligonucleotides, mixed equimolar, formed the beta constant-region primer covering TRBC1 and TRBC2. Ligated cDNA was amplified by four rounds of PCR with nested alpha and beta constant-region primers and SP2. MiXCR was run by TCRdb on the UMI-ligation and nested PCR reads, yielding one entry per CDR3 protein. The sample shows under 150,000 distinct CDR3 sequences, under 25% of them seen only once. This clonotype was obtained from a human donor in good health. The sequenced material came from naive CD8+ T cells from blood.

The DNA for the CDR3 is TGTGCCAGCAGTCGCAGCGGAGCCTACGAGCAGTACTTC. Encoded protein: CASSRSGAYEQYF. V and J are TRBV25-1 and TRBJ2-7; D may be TRBD2 (5 bases). V lost 5 bases to trimming and J lost 2 bases, with 10 bases between them. Germline CDR1 is MGHDK and CDR2 is SYGVNS. The CDR3 runs 13 residues.